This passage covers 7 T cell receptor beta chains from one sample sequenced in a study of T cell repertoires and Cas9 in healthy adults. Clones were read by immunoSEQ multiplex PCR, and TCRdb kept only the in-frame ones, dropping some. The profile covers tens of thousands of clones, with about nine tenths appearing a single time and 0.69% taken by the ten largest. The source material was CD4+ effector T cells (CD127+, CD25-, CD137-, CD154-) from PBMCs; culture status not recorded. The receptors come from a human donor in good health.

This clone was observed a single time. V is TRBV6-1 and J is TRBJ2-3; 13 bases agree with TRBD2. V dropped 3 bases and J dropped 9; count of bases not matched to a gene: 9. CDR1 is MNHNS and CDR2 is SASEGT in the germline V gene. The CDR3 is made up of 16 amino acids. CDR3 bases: TGTGCCAGCAGTGATGGGACTAGCGGGGCCATGGGAACGCAGTATTTT. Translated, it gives CASSDGTSGAMGTQYF.

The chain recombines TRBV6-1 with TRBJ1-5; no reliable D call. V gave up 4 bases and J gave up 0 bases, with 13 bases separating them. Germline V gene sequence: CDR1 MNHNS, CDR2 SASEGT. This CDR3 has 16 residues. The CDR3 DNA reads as TGTGCCAGCAGTGCCCTAACAAGCTATAGCAATCAGCCCCAGCATTTT. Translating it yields CASSALTSYSNQPQHF.

DNA of the CDR3: TGTGCCAGCAGTAAACTAGCGGGGGCCTACACCGGGGAGCTGTTTTTT. Its translation: CASSKLAGAYTGELFF. The gene calls are TRBV2 and TRBJ2-2; 11 positions agree with TRBD2. The CDR3 loop spans 16 amino acids. The J segment lost 3 bases and the V segment lost 5 bases, leaving 5 bases of the junction unmatched. Per germline, CDR1 SNHLY and CDR2 FYNNEI. Filled out from reference TRBV2 and TRBJ2-2, the complete variable domain reads EPEVTQTPSHQVTQMGQEVILRCVPISNHLYFYWYRQILGQKVEFLVSFYNNEISEKSEIFDDQFSVERPDGSNFTLKIRSTKLEDSAMYFCASSKLAGAYTGELFFGEGSRLTVL.

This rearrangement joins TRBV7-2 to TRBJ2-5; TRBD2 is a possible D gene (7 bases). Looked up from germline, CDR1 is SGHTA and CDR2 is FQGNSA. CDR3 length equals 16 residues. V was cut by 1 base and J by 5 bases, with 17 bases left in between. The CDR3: CASSLVARGPRETQYF. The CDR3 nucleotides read TGTGCCAGCAGCTTAGTGGCGCGGGGGCCACGGGAGACCCAGTACTTC.

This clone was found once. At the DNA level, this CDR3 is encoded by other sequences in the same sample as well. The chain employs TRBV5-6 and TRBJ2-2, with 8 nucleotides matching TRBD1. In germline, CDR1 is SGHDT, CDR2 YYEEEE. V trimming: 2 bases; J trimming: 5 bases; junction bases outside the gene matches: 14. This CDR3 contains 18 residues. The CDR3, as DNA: TGTGCCAGCAGCTTATCGCCGGTCAGGGGGCACTTTACCGGGGAGCTGTTTTTT. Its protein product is CASSLSPVRGHFTGELFF.

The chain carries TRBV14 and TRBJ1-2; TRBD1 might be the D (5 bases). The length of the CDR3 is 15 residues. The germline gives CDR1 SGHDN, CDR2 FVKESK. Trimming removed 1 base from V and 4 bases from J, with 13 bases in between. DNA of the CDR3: TGTGCCAGCAGCCAAGGAGGGGTATCTACCTATGGCTACACCTTC. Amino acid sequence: CASSQGGVSTYGYTF.

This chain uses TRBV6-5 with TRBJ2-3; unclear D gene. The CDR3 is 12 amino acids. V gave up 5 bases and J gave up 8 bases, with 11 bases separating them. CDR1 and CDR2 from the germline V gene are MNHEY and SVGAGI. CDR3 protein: CASSALVGTQYF. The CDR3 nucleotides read TGTGCCAGCAGTGCATTAGTAGGTACGCAGTATTTT.